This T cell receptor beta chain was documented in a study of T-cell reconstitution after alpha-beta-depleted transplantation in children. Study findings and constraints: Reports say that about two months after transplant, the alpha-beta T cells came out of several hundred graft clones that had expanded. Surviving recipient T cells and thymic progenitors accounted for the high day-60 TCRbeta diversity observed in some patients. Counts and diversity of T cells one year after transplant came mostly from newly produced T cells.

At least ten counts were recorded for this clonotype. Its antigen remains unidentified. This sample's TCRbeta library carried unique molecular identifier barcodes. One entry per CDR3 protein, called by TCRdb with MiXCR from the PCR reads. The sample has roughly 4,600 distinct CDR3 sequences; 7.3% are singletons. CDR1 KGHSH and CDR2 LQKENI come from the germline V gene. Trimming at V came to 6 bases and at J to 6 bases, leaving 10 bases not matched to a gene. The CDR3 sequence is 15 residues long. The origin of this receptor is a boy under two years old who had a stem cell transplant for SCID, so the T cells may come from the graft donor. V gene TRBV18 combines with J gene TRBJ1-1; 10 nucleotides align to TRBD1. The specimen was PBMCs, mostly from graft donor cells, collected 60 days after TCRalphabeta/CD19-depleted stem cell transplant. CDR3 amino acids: CASSPRTGGGAEAFF. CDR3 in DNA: TGTGCCAGCTCTCCGAGGACAGGGGGGGGGGCTGAAGCTTTCTTT.